This TCR beta chain derives from a study of shared clonotypes between healthy human individuals. Original data processing: ImmunoSEQ junction-only sequences lacked quality scores, so their filtering differed. The table came from immunoSEQ multiplex PCR; TCRdb's copy has only in-frame clones and leaves some out. The V and J calls and clone size come from that table; D and trimming were worked out from the DNA. The sample yields 550,000 to 800,000 clones, under 80% seen once. Details on this clone: Its antigen is unknown.

Study results and limitations: Memory subsets generally showed smaller estimated richness than naive subsets did. Large sequencing depth failed to make sorted-subset sequencing complete, rarefaction showed.

The TCR originated in a woman in her twenties or thirties in good health. Sequences were obtained from memory CD4+ T cells sorted from blood. The sample's subset: CD45RA-negative fraction.

The CDR3 DNA reads as TGTGCCAGTAGTATAGGCGTGGGGACAGCTAAAAAAGACTCTGGGGCCAACGTCCTGACTTTC. Translated, it gives CASSIGVGTAKKDSGANVLTF. The chain joins TRBV19 to TRBJ2-6; TRBD1 aligns across 7 bases. The CDR3 contains 21 residues. Trimming at V came to 1 base and at J to 0 bases, leaving 15 bases not matched to a gene. Germline V gene sequence: CDR1 LNHDA, CDR2 SQIVND (reference sequence).